This TCR beta chain was observed in a study of blood T cell repertoires in COVID-19. Study in general: Whether acute or convalescent, the COVID-19 samples came from the United States, Italy and Spain. PBMCs, B-cell-depleted T cells, or T cells were the source of the cDNA or gDNA that made up the material.

Germline values: CDR1 LNHDA, CDR2 SQIVND (reference sequence). This CDR3 contains 15 residues. Between the trimmed V and J ends, which lost 6 bases and 0 bases, there was a span of 11 bases. Source study methods: The assay estimated nucleated cells by amplifying reference gene primers. The data were produced by immunoSEQ multiplex PCR, yet TCRdb's version contains in-frame clones alone and is incomplete. The V and J calls and the clone size are those of that table, but D and trimming were determined from the DNA. The sample has around 140,000 clones, around 80% seen once. Sequencing input: peripheral blood. This receptor was identified in a man in his sixties or seventies who had recovered from COVID-19. The gene calls are TRBV19 and TRBJ2-2, with D possibly being TRBD2 (6 bases). This CDR3 reads CASRGGGANTGELFF. Written as DNA, the CDR3 is TGTGCCAGTAGGGGGGGAGGAGCGAACACCGGGGAGCTGTTTTTT.